Following are 20 T cell receptor beta chains from one sample sequenced in a study of cytomegalovirus exposure and HLA in healthy donors. 13 Jbeta primers and 60 Vbeta primers were used for the PCR. TCRdb's table, derived via immunoSEQ multiplex PCR, lists solely in-frame clones and lacks some. The table includes around 210,000 clones, more than 65% detected once. Sample: PBMCs. Receptors originate from a man aged 45 to 65 in good health and CMV-seronegative.

The V gene is TRBV21-1, the J gene TRBJ2-7; TRBD1 is the table's D call and was not checked against the DNA. TRBV21-1 is a listed pseudogene. CDR3 length: 16 residues. CDR3 nucleotides: TGTGCCAGCAGCCGCACGGGACAGGGGACCTCCTACGAGCAGTACTTC. Its protein is CASSRTGQGTSYEQYF.

This clone was found a few times. This sequence joins TRBV29-1 and TRBJ2-7, with 10 bases that match TRBD2. Germline CDR1 SQVTM, CDR2 ANQGSEA. Trimming cost V 3 bases and J 0 bases; bases outside gene matches: 5. The CDR3 has 15 amino acids. This chain's CDR3 is CSVDSGRGSSYEQYF. DNA for the CDR3: TGCAGCGTTGACAGCGGGAGGGGGAGCTCCTACGAGCAGTACTTC.

The genes are TRBV15 and TRBJ2-1; 13 bases match TRBD2. The CDR3 consists of 16 residues. V gave up 7 bases and J gave up 4 bases; unmatched junction bases: 7. The V gene's germline CDR1 is LNHNV and CDR2 YYDKDF (reference sequence). CDR3 amino acids: CATNPGLAGIYNEQFF. Written as DNA, the CDR3 is TGTGCCACCAATCCGGGACTAGCGGGGATATACAATGAGCAGTTCTTC.

V usage is TRBV27 and J usage is TRBJ2-3; TRBD2 matches at 9 bases. Germline lookup yields CDR1 MNHEY and CDR2 SMNVEV (reference sequence). J gave up 3 bases and V 7 bases, and 11 bases lay outside the gene matches. This CDR3 comprises 16 residues. The CDR3 reads CASNLGGRGVTDTQYF. The CDR3 DNA follows: TGTGCCAGCAATCTCGGCGGGAGGGGTGTAACAGATACGCAGTATTTT.

The chain combines TRBV5-1 with TRBJ2-5, with D possibly matching TRBD2 (7 bases). Trimming took 8 bases from V and 11 from J, leaving 28 bases between them. This CDR3 comprises 15 residues. From germline, CDR1 is SGHRS and CDR2 YFSETQ. As DNA, the CDR3 is TGCGCCAGTTCCCGACTAGCCCCTAGGGAGGGGGAGCAGTACTTC. This translates into CASSRLAPREGEQYF. The full variable domain, in which reference TRBV5-1 and TRBJ2-5 provide the parts outside the CDR3, is KAGVTQTPRYLIKTRGQQVTLSCSPISGHRSVSWYQQTPGQGLQFLFEYFSETQRNKGNFPGRFSGRQFSNSRSEMNVSTLELGDSALYLCASSRLAPREGEQYFGPGTRLLVL.

The chain uses TRBV30 and TRBJ1-1; no clear D. V was shortened by 0 bases and J by 1 base, with 9 bases between the two germline ends. Germline-derived CDR1 and CDR2 are GTSNPN and SVGIG (reference sequence). This CDR3 is 14 amino acids long. This CDR3 reads CAWSVQVTNTEAFF. The DNA for the CDR3 is TGTGCCTGGAGTGTCCAGGTAACGAACACTGAAGCTTTCTTT. Variable domain in full (rest from reference TRBV30 and TRBJ1-1): SQTIHQWPATLVQPVGSPLSLECTVEGTSNPNLYWYRQAAGRGLQLLFYSVGIGQISSEVPQNLSASRPQDRQFILSSKKLLLSDSGFYLCAWSVQVTNTEAFFGQGTRLTVV.

The chain recombines TRBV14 with TRBJ2-5; TRBD1 matches at 10 bases. TRBJ2-7 explains the end of the DNA better; the J call may be wrong. The germline V gene encodes CDR1 SGHDN and CDR2 FVKESK. The CDR3 contains 17 residues. CDR3: CASSQRYGTGAAYEQYF. CDR3 bases: TGTGCCAGCAGCCAACGGTACGGGACAGGGGCGGCCTACGAGCAGTACTTC.

The rearrangement links TRBV28 to TRBJ2-5, with D possibly TRBD1 on 6 matching bases. The J call may not be correct, given that the DNA end is closer to TRBJ2-7. The CDR3 spans 15 residues. Per the germline V gene, CDR1 is MDHEN and CDR2 is SYDVKM. The chain's CDR3 is CASSSIGGPRYEQYF. The CDR3 DNA reads TGTGCCAGCAGCTCAATAGGGGGACCGCGCTACGAGCAGTACTTC.

The count of this clone is one. This chain uses TRBV28 with TRBJ1-4; no reliable D call. The germline V and J ends were trimmed by 6 bases and 7 bases, with 12 bases remaining between them. This CDR3 contains 13 residues. Germline CDR1 is MDHEN and CDR2 is SYDVKM. CDR3 loop: CASSPNRGEKLFF. The CDR3, as DNA: TGTGCCAGCAGCCCAAATCGGGGTGAAAAACTGTTTTTT.

V gene TRBV19 combines with J gene TRBJ2-2, with D perhaps matching TRBD2 (6 bases). This CDR3 spans 15 amino acids. Looked up from germline, CDR1 is LNHDA and CDR2 is SQIVND (reference sequence). Trimming cost V 7 bases and J 1 base, with 13 bases left between them. CDR3 residues: CASMVGGKNTGELFF. In DNA, the CDR3 is TGTGCCAGTATGGTCGGGGGAAAGAACACCGGGGAGCTGTTTTTT.

The chain joins TRBV7-2 to TRBJ1-1, with 7 positions matching TRBD1. V was pared by 8 bases and J by 2 bases, with 5 bases of the junction left unmatched. Looked up from germline, CDR1 is SGHTA and CDR2 is FQGNSA. This CDR3 has 13 amino acids. In DNA form, the CDR3 reads TGTGCCAGCTCCCAGGGGGGTAACACTGAAGCTTTCTTT. It specifies CASSQGGNTEAFF.

Only a few counts were recorded for this clone. The chain combines TRBV4-1 with TRBJ1-1; D is ambiguous. This CDR3 has 14 residues. V lost 6 bases to trimming and J lost 4 bases, with 15 bases between them. CDR1 is MGHRA and CDR2 is YSYEKL in the germline V gene. The CDR3 DNA follows: TGCGCCAGCAGTGGTCCCTTGCGGGGCACTGAAGCTTTCTTT. As protein: CASSGPLRGTEAFF.

This clone was seen only a few times. In DNA form, the CDR3 reads TGTGCCAGCAGCCGACTAGCGGGAGGCGGGAATGAGCAGTTCTTC. Translating it yields CASSRLAGGGNEQFF. The chain links TRBV28 to TRBJ2-1; TRBD2 matches at 13 bases. CDR3 length: 15 amino acids. The germline CDR1 and CDR2 sequences are MDHEN and SYDVKM. V lost 6 bases, J lost 7 bases, and 6 bases stayed unmatched.

V usage is TRBV7-6 and J usage is TRBJ1-5; TRBD1 matches 7 bases. V was pared by 4 bases and J by 1 base, with 4 bases of the junction left unmatched. Looked up from germline, CDR1 is SGHVS and CDR2 is FNYEAQ. The CDR3 is 15 amino acids. The CDR3 DNA sequence: TGTGCCAGCAGCTCGACAGGGTCCAGCAATCAGCCCCAGCATTTT. Its protein is CASSSTGSSNQPQHF.

The chain joins TRBV4-1 to TRBJ2-7; D possibly corresponds to TRBD1 (5 bases). This CDR3 is 16 amino acids long. The germline gives CDR1 MGHRA, CDR2 YSYEKL. Trimming pared 1 base from V and 4 bases from J, leaving 17 bases between. CDR3 nucleotides: TGCGCCAGCAGCCAAGTCGATCAGGGCTTGCAGTACGAGCAGTACTTC. Translation: CASSQVDQGLQYEQYF.

The chain joins TRBV7-3 to TRBJ2-2, with TRBD2 as a possible D gene (5 bases). Germline V gives CDR1 SGHTA, CDR2 FQGTGA. Trimming shortened V by 5 bases and J by 8 bases, and 9 bases separated the two germline ends. The CDR3 totals 12 residues. CDR3 nucleotide sequence: TGTGCCAGCAGCCGCCCGGGGGGGGAGCTGTTTTTT. Translation: CASSRPGGELFF.

The J gene is TRBJ2-5, the V gene TRBV9; D not resolved. This CDR3 region has 13 residues. Trimming pared 3 bases from V and 5 bases from J, leaving 11 bases between. Per the germline V gene, CDR1 is SGDLS and CDR2 is YYNGEE. The CDR3 protein is CASSAGFGETQYF. CDR3 DNA sequence: TGTGCCAGCAGCGCGGGTTTTGGGGAGACCCAGTACTTC.

This chain uses TRBV5-1 with TRBJ1-1, with 11 bases lining up with TRBD1. Germline V lookup: CDR1 SGHRS, CDR2 YFSETQ. Trimming took 1 base from V and 5 from J; bases not matched to a gene: 4. This CDR3 has 15 amino acids. This chain's CDR3 is CASSLRDRGDTEAFF. The CDR3 DNA sequence: TGCGCCAGCAGCTTGAGGGACAGGGGGGATACTGAAGCTTTCTTT.

The V call is TRBV7-9, the J call TRBJ1-1; 8 bases fit TRBD1. Germline lookup yields CDR1 SEHNR and CDR2 FQNEAQ (reference sequence). This CDR3 region has 13 residues. Trimming at V came to 8 bases and at J to 3 bases, leaving 5 bases not matched to a gene. The CDR3 nucleotides are TGTGCCAGCCGGGACAGGAAACACACTGAAGCTTTCTTT. Its protein is CASRDRKHTEAFF.

The chain employs TRBV27 and TRBJ2-3, with TRBD2 matching over 15 bases. This CDR3 is built from 18 residues. Germline V gene lookup returns CDR1 MNHEY and CDR2 SMNVEV (reference sequence). J gave up 0 bases and V 6 bases, and 7 bases lay outside the gene matches. CDR3 sequence: CASSPGTSGRSSTDTQYF. The CDR3 region has the DNA TGTGCCAGCAGCCCCGGGACTAGCGGGAGGTCTAGCACAGATACGCAGTATTTT.